This T cell receptor (beta chain) was captured in a study of beta chain features in type 1 diabetes. The study's findings and limits: Lower insertion and higher deletion counts appeared at VDJ junctions in type 1 diabetes patients. PCR might favor shorter templates, equally in patients and controls.

Investigators reverse transcribed all isolated RNA, so they sequenced expressed TCRB transcripts. Some 3.3 million reads per sample on average were obtained from naive, central memory and regulatory T cell samples. Clones were read by immunoSEQ multiplex PCR, and TCRdb kept only the in-frame ones, dropping some. The sample yields around 160,000 clones, roughly 48% seen once. Losses at the gene ends were 2 bases for V and 3 bases for J; bases not matched to a gene: 16. Germline V gives CDR1 LGHNA, CDR2 YSLEER. The CDR3 sequence is 20 residues long. On this clone: Its specificity is unknown.

V usage is TRBV4-3 and J usage is TRBJ2-6, with TRBD1 identical over 7 bases. This TCR came from a man between 18 and 35 years old in good health. What was sequenced was Tregs from blood. The CDR3: CASSQFVSGRGTRGANVLTF. In nucleotides, the CDR3 is TGCGCCAGCAGCCAATTCGTTTCGGGCAGGGGGACACGTGGGGCCAACGTCCTGACTTTC.